This T cell receptor (beta chain) is drawn from a study of T-cell reconstitution after alpha-beta-depleted transplantation in children. TCRbeta library preparation incorporated unique molecular identifiers. From the PCR reads, TCRdb called clonotypes with MiXCR, one entry per CDR3 protein. The profile covers almost 500,000 distinct CDR3 sequences, with over 9.5% appearing a single time and roughly 2.1% taken by the ten largest. Study outcomes and limitations: By about two months after transplant, alpha-beta T cells reportedly arose from several hundred graft clones that had expanded. T-cell counts and diversity at one year post-transplant came mainly from newly produced T cells. Some patients showed high day-60 TCRbeta diversity, which derived from surviving recipient T cells and thymic progenitors.

The table lists this clonotype with many counts. The antigen is undetermined. Sequencing used PBMCs, obtained before TCRalphabeta/CD19-depleted stem cell transplant. This sequence originates from a child younger than 10 with inherited bone marrow failure, due to receive a stem cell transplant.

The CDR3 region has the DNA TGCAGTCCGTCGGATTCGCGAACCGGTTGGGAGCAGTACTTC. Protein sequence: CSPSDSRTGWEQYF. The chain uses TRBV20-1 and TRBJ2-7; no reliable D call. V gave up 8 bases and J gave up 7 bases, with 24 bases separating them. The CDR3 sequence is 14 residues long. Per the germline V gene, CDR1 is DFQATT and CDR2 is SNEGSKA (reference sequence).